This TCR beta chain was observed in a study of monozygotic twins with cystic fibrosis. General study points: Monozygotic CF twins shared more identical nucleotide clonotypes than unrelated patients. Shared CDR3 numbers were not associated with age, concordance or severity. J usage was most co-twin-similar in 8 of 16 pairs, V in 13.

As for this clone: What it recognizes is unknown.

Sequencing used immunoSEQ multiplex PCR; TCRdb keeps in-frame clones, though not all of them. This table has fewer than 11,000 clones, 99% appearing once. Trimming removed 6 bases at V and 4 bases at J, with 12 bases between. Germline CDR1 reads MRHNA; CDR2 reads SNTAGT. The CDR3 length is 13 residues. Sequencing input: blood. The chain carries TRBV6-4 and TRBJ1-1; no clear D gene. The sequence was collected from a man younger than 35 with cystic fibrosis. CDR3 bases: TGTGCCAGCAGGGAGTCGGACTTCACTGAAGCTTTCTTT. It specifies CASRESDFTEAFF.